This T cell receptor (beta chain) stems from a study of T cell responses to AZD1222 COVID-19 vaccine. Notes on the study in general: It was only six AZD1222 recipients who were seropositive at baseline. Two AZD1222 administrations were followed by greater Spike-specific TCR breadth and depth.

CDR3 length equals 20 residues. From germline, CDR1 is KGHSH and CDR2 LQKENI. The V end lost 3 bases, the J end lost 3 bases, and 30 bases lay between the germline ends. As concerns this clone: Its antigen is currently unknown.

Generated by immunoSEQ multiplex PCR, the TCRdb table keeps only in-frame clones and is missing some. Here the sample spans more than 95,000 clones, about nine tenths being singletons. The TCR sequence derives from an adult who received the MenACWY meningococcal vaccine as a control. This material consisted of peripheral blood, taken 28 days after the second dose of the MenACWY control vaccine. This sequence joins TRBV18 and TRBJ2-7, with D tentatively TRBD1 (5 bases). The CDR3 nucleotides are TGTGCCAGCTCACCCTTCCAATCTAGACAGCCTGGTCTCCCATTCTACGAGCAGTACTTC. Encoded protein: CASSPFQSRQPGLPFYEQYF.